The entry below describes one T cell receptor (beta chain). Only in-frame clones appear in the TCRdb table, and some are missing; sequencing was by immunoSEQ multiplex PCR. The repertoire consists of about 84,000 clones, with about 83% occurring once and the leading ten covering more than 9%. This CDR3 spans 12 amino acids. V lost 0 bases and J 10 bases, leaving 7 bases between the germline ends. The germline V gene has CDR1 LGHNA and CDR2 YSLEER. This sample is drawn from a study of T cell responses to AZD1222 COVID-19 vaccine. V is TRBV4-3 and J is TRBJ2-1; D gene ambiguous. The starting material was peripheral blood, obtained 28 days after the second AZD1222 dose. The origin of this receptor is an adult who received the AZD1222 COVID-19 vaccine. CDR3: CASSQDKREQFF. CDR3 nucleotide sequence: TGCGCCAGCAGCCAAGATAAGAGGGAGCAGTTCTTC.